The 23 T cell receptor beta chains below come from one sample, sequenced in a study of cytomegalovirus exposure and HLA in healthy donors. The PCR contained 60 Vbeta and 13 Jbeta primers. Clones were sequenced by immunoSEQ multiplex PCR, and TCRdb holds only the in-frame ones, with some missing. In the table there are some 150,000 clones, 80% of which are singletons. The sample was PBMCs. The receptors here all came from a woman between 50 and 59 years old in good health and CMV-seronegative.

This clone was found once. The rearrangement uses TRBV29-1 and TRBJ2-3, with a possible D match to TRBD2 (6 bases). CDR3 size: 13 residues. V was shortened by 7 bases and J by 2 bases, with 13 bases between the two germline ends. The germline V gene encodes CDR1 SQVTM and CDR2 ANQGSEA. The CDR3 region is CSGGGGATDTQYF. CDR3 sequence (DNA): TGCAGCGGGGGAGGCGGGGCCACAGATACGCAGTATTTT.

This clone came up a few times. This chain uses TRBV7-9 with TRBJ2-3; possibly TRBD2 for D (6 bases). CDR1 SEHNR and CDR2 FQNEAQ come from the germline V gene (reference sequence). V gave up 0 bases and J gave up 3 bases, with 16 bases separating them. The CDR3 is 17 residues long. This CDR3 reads CASSLATGLPFTDTQYF. In DNA form, the CDR3 reads TGTGCCAGCAGCTTAGCTACGGGACTCCCATTTACAGATACGCAGTATTTT.

The rearrangement uses TRBV10-3 and TRBJ2-1; no reliable D call. Germline CDR1 ENHRY, CDR2 SYGVKD. V was clipped by 0 bases and J by 0 bases, with 6 bases between them. The CDR3 sequence is 15 residues long. CDR3 protein: CAISESPSSYNEQFF. The CDR3 coding sequence is TGTGCCATCAGTGAGTCACCGAGCTCCTACAATGAGCAGTTCTTC.

The rearrangement joins TRBV5-1 to TRBJ1-1; 10 nucleotides match TRBD1. With V trimmed by 0 bases and J by 0 bases, 5 bases remained unmatched. The germline V gene has CDR1 SGHRS and CDR2 YFSETQ. The length of the CDR3 is 17 residues. The CDR3: CASSLGDRGRVNTEAFF. CDR3 nucleotide sequence: TGCGCCAGCAGCTTGGGGGACAGGGGAAGGGTGAACACTGAAGCTTTCTTT. The full variable domain, rest sourced from reference TRBV5-1 and TRBJ1-1, is KAGVTQTPRYLIKTRGQQVTLSCSPISGHRSVSWYQQTPGQGLQFLFEYFSETQRNKGNFPGRFSGRQFSNSRSEMNVSTLELGDSALYLCASSLGDRGRVNTEAFFGQGTRLTVV.

This chain uses TRBV27 with TRBJ1-1; D remains ambiguous. V was cut by 6 bases and J by 6 bases, with 23 bases left in between. CDR3 length: 16 amino acids. Looked up from germline, CDR1 is MNHEY and CDR2 is SMNVEV (reference sequence). CDR3: CASSPHPNRMEPEAFF. DNA of the CDR3: TGTGCCAGCAGCCCACATCCAAACAGAATGGAACCTGAAGCTTTCTTT.

This chain connects TRBV7-2 to TRBJ1-2; 8 bases line up with TRBD1. Trimming removed 3 bases from V and 4 bases from J; junction bases left unmatched: 4. CDR1 is SGHTA, CDR2 FQGNSA, per germline. This CDR3 is 14 amino acids long. CDR3 nucleotide sequence: TGTGCCAGCAGCTTTACAGGGGGAGGCTATGGCTACACCTTC. Amino acids: CASSFTGGGYGYTF. Looking up the rest from reference TRBV7-2 and TRBJ1-2 gives the full variable domain: GAGVSQSPSNKVTEKGKDVELRCDPISGHTALYWYRQSLGQGLEFLIYFQGNSAPDKSGLPSDRFSAERTGGSVSTLTIQRTQQEDSAVYLCASSFTGGGYGYTFGSGTRLTVV.

The CDR3 loop reads CASSLPGLAGATGELFF. The CDR3 DNA follows: TGTGCCAGCAGTTTACCGGGACTAGCGGGCGCTACCGGGGAGCTGTTTTTT. The chain uses TRBV28 and TRBJ2-2; TRBD2 aligns across 12 bases. Germline CDR1 is MDHEN and CDR2 is SYDVKM. J lost 5 bases, V lost 2 bases, and 6 bases had no gene match. This CDR3 contains 17 residues.

In this sample, this clone turned up a few times. V and J are TRBV5-1 and TRBJ2-1; 10 nucleotides line up with TRBD2. V dropped 4 bases and J dropped 2; count of bases not matched to a gene: 3. This CDR3 region has 15 residues. Per the germline V gene, CDR1 is SGHRS and CDR2 is YFSETQ. The CDR3 region has the DNA TGCGCCAGCAGCGTAACTAGCGGGGCCTACAATGAGCAGTTCTTC. Translating gives CASSVTSGAYNEQFF.

The gene calls are TRBV6-5 and TRBJ2-3; 9 bases are shared with TRBD1. This CDR3 comprises 15 residues. From germline, CDR1 is MNHEY and CDR2 SVGAGI. V shed 2 bases, J shed 4 bases, and the junction held 4 bases outside the gene matches. The CDR3 nucleotides are TGTGCCAGCAGTTACCGGGACAGGGACTCAGATACGCAGTATTTT. It translates to CASSYRDRDSDTQYF.

The genes are TRBV2 and TRBJ1-2; TRBD1 is a possible D gene (6 bases). This CDR3 region has 15 residues. The germline V gene has CDR1 SNHLY and CDR2 FYNNEI. Trimming pared 5 bases from V and 4 bases from J, leaving 17 bases between. CDR3 DNA sequence: TGTGCCAGCAGTCCCCATCCCTACAGGGCCTATGGCTACACCTTC. Translated: CASSPHPYRAYGYTF.

The chain recombines TRBV28 with TRBJ1-1; TRBD1 might be the D (5 bases). The germline V gene has CDR1 MDHEN and CDR2 SYDVKM. Between the trimmed V and J ends, which lost 3 bases and 6 bases, there was a span of 11 bases. This CDR3 has 13 residues. This CDR3 is CASSFPGVSEAFF. In DNA form, the CDR3 reads TGTGCCAGCAGTTTCCCGGGGGTATCTGAAGCTTTCTTT.

This clone was detected only a few times. The gene calls are TRBV27 and TRBJ2-7; 7 bases align to TRBD2. V lost 3 bases, J lost 6 bases, and 8 bases stayed unmatched. Germline V gene lookup returns CDR1 MNHEY and CDR2 SMNVEV (reference sequence). The CDR3 totals 14 residues. The CDR3: CASSLGGGPGEQYF. The CDR3 DNA reads as TGTGCCAGCAGTTTGGGCGGGGGACCCGGCGAGCAGTACTTC.

The rearrangement joins TRBV7-2 to TRBJ2-2, with 8 bases identical to TRBD1. The CDR3 length is 15 residues. Germline-derived CDR1 and CDR2 are SGHTA and FQGNSA. V trimming: 5 bases; J trimming: 4 bases; junction bases outside the gene matches: 6. CDR3 DNA: TGTGCCAGCAGCCCGGACAGGGTGAGCACCGGGGAGCTGTTTTTT. The encoded protein is CASSPDRVSTGELFF.

The chain couples TRBV5-1 to TRBJ2-1, with 8 bases fitting TRBD2. After removal of 5 bases from V and 6 bases from J, the junction contained 4 bases not matched to a gene. This CDR3 comprises 13 residues. Germline V lookup: CDR1 SGHRS, CDR2 YFSETQ. As DNA, the CDR3 is TGCGCCAGCAGGTTTAGCGGGGCCAATGAGCAGTTCTTC. Protein: CASRFSGANEQFF.

The V gene is TRBV6-5, the J gene TRBJ1-5, with D possibly matching TRBD1 (6 bases). The germline V gene has CDR1 MNHEY and CDR2 SVGAGI. This CDR3 has 16 amino acids. With 0 bases removed from V and 2 bases from J, the gap between germline ends came to 11 bases. The DNA of the CDR3 is TGTGCCAGCAGTTACTCCGGACAGTTCGGCAATCAGCCCCAGCATTTT. Its translation: CASSYSGQFGNQPQHF.

This sequence joins TRBV28 and TRBJ1-2; TRBD1 is a possible D gene (5 bases). The germline V gene encodes CDR1 MDHEN and CDR2 SYDVKM. Trimming shortened V by 2 bases and J by 3 bases, and 7 bases separated the two germline ends. The CDR3 consists of 13 residues. The CDR3 DNA follows: TGTGCCAGCAGTTTACAGGGCGACTATGGCTACACCTTC. Its translation: CASSLQGDYGYTF.

The CDR3 bases are TGTGCCACCAGACACCTGACAGGGGTCTCCTACGAGCAGTACTTC. It yields the protein CATRHLTGVSYEQYF. The chain is built from TRBV6-4 and TRBJ2-7; 8 bases map to TRBD1. CDR1 MRHNA and CDR2 SNTAGT come from the germline V gene. Germline trimming cut 10 bases from V and 0 bases from J; bases unmatched to any gene: 11. The CDR3 runs 15 residues.

The chain employs TRBV30 and TRBJ1-2, with 9 bases lining up with TRBD1. The CDR3 sequence is 13 residues long. V trimming: 5 bases; J trimming: 7 bases; junction bases outside the gene matches: 8. Germline CDR1 is GTSNPN and CDR2 is SVGIG (reference sequence). DNA of the CDR3: TGTGCCTGGGGGCCGGGACAGGGCTTTGGCTACACCTTC. As protein: CAWGPGQGFGYTF. Based on the CDR3 plus reference TRBV30 and TRBJ1-2, the full variable domain is SQTIHQWPATLVQPVGSPLSLECTVEGTSNPNLYWYRQAAGRGLQLLFYSVGIGQISSEVPQNLSASRPQDRQFILSSKKLLLSDSGFYLCAWGPGQGFGYTFGSGTRLTVV.

V gene TRBV27 combines with J gene TRBJ1-2; possibly TRBD1 for D (6 bases). This CDR3 spans 13 amino acids. V was shortened by 6 bases and J by 9 bases, with 17 bases between the two germline ends. The germline gives CDR1 MNHEY, CDR2 SMNVEV (reference sequence). CDR3 sequence: CASSLMTGNRYTF. The CDR3 DNA sequence: TGTGCCAGCAGCCTTATGACAGGCAACCGCTACACCTTC.

The chain couples TRBV4-2 to TRBJ2-5; TRBD1 is a possible D gene (6 bases). With the DNA end fitting TRBJ2-7 better, the J assignment may be wrong. CDR1 and CDR2 from the germline V gene are LGHNA and YNFKEQ. The CDR3 runs 13 residues. As DNA, the CDR3 is TGTGCCAGCAGCCAAGATATAGGGGGCGAGCAGTACTTC. It is translated as CASSQDIGGEQYF.

In the case of this clone: Other DNA sequences in the same sample also yield this CDR3. This chain links TRBV5-1 with TRBJ2-5, with 10 bases lining up with TRBD2. Trimming removed 5 bases from V and 5 bases from J; junction bases left unmatched: 9. Germline CDR1 is SGHRS and CDR2 is YFSETQ. This CDR3 spans 15 amino acids. CDR3 in DNA: TGCGCCAGCAGAAATACACTGACTAGCGGGGAGACCCAGTACTTC. It specifies CASRNTLTSGETQYF. The whole variable domain, filled in from reference TRBV5-1 and TRBJ2-5, reads KAGVTQTPRYLIKTRGQQVTLSCSPISGHRSVSWYQQTPGQGLQFLFEYFSETQRNKGNFPGRFSGRQFSNSRSEMNVSTLELGDSALYLCASRNTLTSGETQYFGPGTRLLVL.

This chain links TRBV7-9 with TRBJ2-3; 10 bases fit TRBD2. The CDR3 runs to 15 residues. Germline V gene data show CDR1 as SEHNR and CDR2 as FQNEAQ (reference sequence). Here the CDR3 reads CADMGLAPSTDTQYF. CDR3 in DNA: TGTGCAGACATGGGACTAGCGCCCAGCACAGATACGCAGTATTTT.

This chain links TRBV7-9 with TRBJ1-1; a weak D match, TRBD1 (6 bases). Trimming stripped 3 bases from V and 1 base from J, with 9 bases between. The CDR3 is 14 amino acids. Germline lookup yields CDR1 SEHNR and CDR2 FQNEAQ (reference sequence). The CDR3 DNA sequence: TGTGCCAGCAGCTTTATACAGGGGAACACTGAAGCTTTCTTT. Its translation: CASSFIQGNTEAFF.